Presented here are 8 T cell receptor beta chains from one specimen sequenced in a study of cytomegalovirus exposure and HLA in healthy donors. This PCR relied on a set of 60 Vbeta primers and 13 Jbeta primers. Repertoires were generated with immunoSEQ multiplex PCR, while TCRdb's copy carries only in-frame clones and drops some. The table has around 150,000 clones, approximately 86% seen once. Sequenced input: PBMCs. The receptor source for this set is a woman aged 18 to 35 in good health and CMV-seronegative.

This chain links TRBV30 with TRBJ1-2, with TRBD1 matching over 7 bases. The germline CDR1 and CDR2 sequences are GTSNPN and SVGIG (reference sequence). After removal of 2 bases from V and 5 bases from J, the junction contained 2 bases not matched to a gene. The CDR3 totals 12 residues. CDR3 nucleotide sequence: TGTGCCTGGAGTCAGGGGGGATATGGCTACACCTTC. Amino acids: CAWSQGGYGYTF.

This chain connects TRBV2 to TRBJ1-2, with a possible D match to TRBD1 (5 bases). Germline CDR1 and CDR2: SNHLY and FYNNEI. With 8 bases removed from V and 1 base from J, the gap between germline ends came to 8 bases. The CDR3 totals 12 residues. The CDR3 here is CASSTDNYGYTF. In DNA, the CDR3 is TGTGCCAGCTCGACAGATAACTATGGCTACACCTTC.

This chain uses TRBV19 with TRBJ1-4; a possible D gene is TRBD1 (5 bases). Trimming removed 4 bases from V and 5 bases from J, with 11 bases in between. The CDR3 spans 14 residues. Germline values: CDR1 LNHDA, CDR2 SQIVND (reference sequence). CDR3 bases: TGTGCCAGTAGTAGGGGGGTTTTCAATGAAAAACTGTTTTTT. It codes for CASSRGVFNEKLFF. The whole variable domain, remainder taken from reference TRBV19 and TRBJ1-4, is DGGITQSPKYLFRKEGQNVTLSCEQNLNHDAMYWYRQDPGQGLRLIYYSQIVNDFQKGDIAEGYSVSREKKESFPLTVTSAQKNPTAFYLCASSRGVFNEKLFFGSGTQLSVL.

The chain employs TRBV7-9 and TRBJ2-6; no definite D call. Per germline, CDR1 SEHNR and CDR2 FQNEAQ (reference sequence). V lost 1 base and J lost 0, with 4 bases in between. The CDR3 has 15 amino acids. The CDR3 loop is CASSLVGSGANVLTF. In DNA, the CDR3 is TGTGCCAGCAGCTTAGTCGGCTCTGGGGCCAACGTCCTGACTTTC.

The chain is built from TRBV5-1 and TRBJ2-7; 10 bases match TRBD1. Germline loops: CDR1 SGHRS, CDR2 YFSETQ. CDR3 size: 16 residues. With V trimmed by 3 bases and J by 0 bases, 6 bases remained unmatched. CDR3 nucleotide sequence: TGCGCCAGCAGCTGGGGGGACAGGGGATCCTCCTACGAGCAGTACTTC. Encoded protein: CASSWGDRGSSYEQYF.

The chain uses TRBV28 and TRBJ1-2, with 7 positions matching TRBD1. This CDR3 region has 14 residues. V lost 5 bases to trimming and J lost 6 bases; unmatched junction nucleotides: 9. CDR1 and CDR2 (germline): MDHEN, SYDVKM. The CDR3 here is CASSVPTGTDGYTF. The CDR3 DNA reads TGTGCCAGCAGTGTACCCACCGGGACAGATGGCTACACCTTC.

Notes on this clone: One end of the junction fails to match germline, which may point to a read error. This rearrangement joins TRBV18 to TRBJ1-5; 9 bases are shared with TRBD1. CDR1 and CDR2 (germline): KGHSH, LQKENI. The CDR3 has 14 residues. The CDR3 is CASSPQGAGQPQHF. CDR3 sequence (DNA): TGTGCCAGCTCTCCACAGGGGGCTGGTCAGCCCCAGCATTTT.

This clone turned up a few times. The chain is built from TRBV6-5 and TRBJ1-4; 8 bases map to TRBD1. Germline values: CDR1 MNHEY, CDR2 SVGAGI. The CDR3 has 13 amino acids. The V gene end was trimmed by 5 bases and the J gene end by 8 bases; junction bases not matched to a gene: 4. CDR3 nucleotides: TGTGCCAGCAGTGTCCGGGACAGGGAAAAACTGTTTTTT. Translation gives CASSVRDREKLFF.